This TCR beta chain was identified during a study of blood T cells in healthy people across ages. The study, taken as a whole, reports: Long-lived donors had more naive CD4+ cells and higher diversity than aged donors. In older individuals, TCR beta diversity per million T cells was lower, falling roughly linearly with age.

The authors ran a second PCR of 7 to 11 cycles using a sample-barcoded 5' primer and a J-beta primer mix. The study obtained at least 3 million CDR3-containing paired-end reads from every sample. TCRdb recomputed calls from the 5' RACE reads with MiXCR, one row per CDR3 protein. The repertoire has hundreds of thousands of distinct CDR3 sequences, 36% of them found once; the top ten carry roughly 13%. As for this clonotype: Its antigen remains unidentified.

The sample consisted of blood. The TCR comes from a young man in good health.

The CDR3 region has the DNA TGTGCCAGCAGCAGCCCGGACAGAAACTACGAGCAGTACTTC. This codes for CASSSPDRNYEQYF. The rearrangement joins TRBV5-5 to TRBJ2-7; D possibly corresponds to TRBD1 (6 bases). Germline loops: CDR1 SGHKS, CDR2 YYEKEE (reference sequence). The CDR3 has 14 residues. V lost 4 bases and J 3 bases, leaving 14 bases between the germline ends.